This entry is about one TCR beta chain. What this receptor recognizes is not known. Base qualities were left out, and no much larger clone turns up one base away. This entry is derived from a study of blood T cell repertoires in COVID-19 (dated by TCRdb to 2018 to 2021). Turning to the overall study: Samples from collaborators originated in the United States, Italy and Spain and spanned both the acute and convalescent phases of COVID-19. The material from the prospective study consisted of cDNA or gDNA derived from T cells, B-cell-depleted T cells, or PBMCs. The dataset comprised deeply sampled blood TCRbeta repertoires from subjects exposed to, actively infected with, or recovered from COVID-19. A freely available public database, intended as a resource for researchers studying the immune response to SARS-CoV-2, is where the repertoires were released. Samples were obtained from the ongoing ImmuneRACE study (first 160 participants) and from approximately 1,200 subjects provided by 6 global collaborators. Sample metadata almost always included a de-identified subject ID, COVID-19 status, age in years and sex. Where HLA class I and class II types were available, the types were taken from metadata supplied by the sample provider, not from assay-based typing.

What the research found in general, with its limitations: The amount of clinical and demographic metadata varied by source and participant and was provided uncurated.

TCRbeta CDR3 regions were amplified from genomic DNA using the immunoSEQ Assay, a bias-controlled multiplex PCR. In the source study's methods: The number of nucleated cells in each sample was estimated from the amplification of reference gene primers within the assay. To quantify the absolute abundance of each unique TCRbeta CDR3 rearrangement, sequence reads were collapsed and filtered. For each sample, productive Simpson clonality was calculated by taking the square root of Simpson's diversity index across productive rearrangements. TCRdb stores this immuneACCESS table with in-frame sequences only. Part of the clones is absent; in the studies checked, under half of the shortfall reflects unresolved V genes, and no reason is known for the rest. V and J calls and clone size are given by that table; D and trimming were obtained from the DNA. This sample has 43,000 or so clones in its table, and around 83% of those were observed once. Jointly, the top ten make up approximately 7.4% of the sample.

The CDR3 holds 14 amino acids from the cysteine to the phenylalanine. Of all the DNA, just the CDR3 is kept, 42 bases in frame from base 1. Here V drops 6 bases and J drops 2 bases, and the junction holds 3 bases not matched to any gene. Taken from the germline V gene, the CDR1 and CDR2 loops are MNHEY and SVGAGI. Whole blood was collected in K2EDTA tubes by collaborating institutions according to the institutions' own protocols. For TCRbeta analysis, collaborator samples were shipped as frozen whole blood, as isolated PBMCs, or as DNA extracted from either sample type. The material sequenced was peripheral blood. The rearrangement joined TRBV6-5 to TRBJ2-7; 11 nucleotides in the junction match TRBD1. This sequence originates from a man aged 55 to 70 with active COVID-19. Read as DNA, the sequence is TGTGCCAGCAGCGAGGGACAGGGGGCCTACGAGCAGTACTTC. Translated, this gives CASSEGQGAYEQYF.